This T cell receptor beta chain was identified during a study of T-cell memory formation after mild COVID-19. Looking at the study overall: For the most part, TCR clusters were specific to one donor. General study findings and limits: Pre-infection memory already had some responding clones, implying cross-reactive memory joined. Contracting CD4+ clones lay largely in CM and EM, with CD8+ ones residing in EMRA.

The length of the CDR3 is 13 residues. V was pared by 5 bases and J by 0 bases, with 7 bases between. Germline CDR1 LNHNV, CDR2 YYDKDF (reference sequence). Each CDR3 protein gets one entry after TCRdb re-called the 5' RACE reads with MiXCR. The table records roughly 500,000 distinct CDR3 sequences, roughly 22% of them present only once. Comment on this clonotype: Its antigen is undetermined.

The chain is built from TRBV15 and TRBJ2-5; D not certain. The clonotype originates from an adult woman who had mild COVID-19 (a few samples of this study predate the infection). Cell type and time point are not known. Specimen: PBMCs or a T cell subset sorted from them (not recorded which). The CDR3 reads CATSPRDQETQYF. The CDR3 DNA sequence: TGTGCCACCAGCCCCCGGGACCAAGAGACCCAGTACTTC. The whole variable domain, remainder taken from reference TRBV15 and TRBJ2-5, is DAMVIQNPRYQVTQFGKPVTLSCSQTLNHNVMYWYQQKSSQAPKLLFHYYDKDFNNEADTPDNFQSRRPNTSFCFLDIRSPGLGDTAMYLCATSPRDQETQYFGPGTRLLVL.